The 25 T cell receptor beta chains listed next were all sequenced from one sample in a study of molecular identifiers for immune sequencing clone quantification. TCRdb re-called the PCR reads with MiXCR, one entry per CDR3 protein. The sample lists about 640,000 distinct CDR3 sequences, about 20% occurring once. Sequencing was done on a sample of naive CD8+ T cells from blood, with Jurkat cell RNA spiked in. Subset denoted: FACS-sorted CD8+CD4-CCR7+CD45RA+ naive T cells. The receptors shown here come from a human donor in good health. Some libraries in this study had Jurkat cell RNA spiked in.

In this sample, this clonotype turned up many times. J is TRBJ2-7 and V is TRBV27, with TRBD1 identical over 8 bases. Looked up from germline, CDR1 is MNHEY and CDR2 is SMNVEV (reference sequence). V lost 5 bases and J lost 3; bases outside the gene matches: 6. The CDR3 contains 14 residues. The CDR3 loop reads CASSTYRGNYEQYF. CDR3 nucleotides: TGTGCCAGCAGTACCTACAGGGGGAACTACGAGCAGTACTTC.

In this sample, this clonotype turned up a few times. The gene calls are TRBV7-9 and TRBJ2-7, with TRBD2 identical over 10 bases. Germline assignment: CDR1 SEHNR and CDR2 FQNEAQ (reference sequence). V was pared by 2 bases and J by 5 bases, with 0 bases of the junction left unmatched. The CDR3 runs 13 residues. CDR3 DNA: TGTGCCAGCAGCTTAACTAGCGGGGACGAGCAGTACTTC. It encodes CASSLTSGDEQYF.

As regards this clonotype: This could be a read error, since a much larger clone is one nucleotide away. The rearrangement joins TRBV7-9 to TRBJ2-2; D gene unclear. The CDR3 consists of 17 residues. Germline-derived CDR1 and CDR2 are SEHNR and FQNEAQ (reference sequence). The CDR3 spells CGSSFGSAGVLTGELFF. The CDR3 DNA is TGTGGCAGCAGCTTCGGGTCGGCAGGAGTTTTAACCGGGGAGCTGTTTTTT.

There are many counts of this clonotype. The chain uses TRBV20-1 and TRBJ2-3; D is ambiguous. Between the trimmed V and J ends, which lost 6 bases and 6 bases, there was a span of 16 bases. This CDR3 has 13 residues. The germline V gene has CDR1 DFQATT and CDR2 SNEGSKA (reference sequence). The CDR3, as DNA: TGCAGTGCACGCCCCCGACCGGCGGATACGCAGTATTTT. This encodes CSARPRPADTQYF.

This clonotype was counted ten times or more. The chain recombines TRBV20-1 with TRBJ2-5; D is ambiguous. This CDR3 has 13 amino acids. Germline CDR1 is DFQATT and CDR2 is SNEGSKA (reference sequence). The V end was cut by 5 bases, the J end by 5 bases, with 15 bases between. The CDR3, as DNA: TGCAGTGCTTTTCCCACAAAGATCGAGACCCAGTACTTC. This translates into CSAFPTKIETQYF.

The chain uses TRBV7-2 and TRBJ2-1; 9 nucleotides line up with TRBD2. CDR1 SGHTA and CDR2 FQGNSA come from the germline V gene. The CDR3 covers 16 residues. The V and J ends lost 4 bases and 4 bases, in that order; junction bases with no gene match: 8. CDR3 sequence (DNA): TGTGCCAGCAGCTACTGGCGGGGGGGCCTTTACAATGAGCAGTTCTTC. Protein product: CASSYWRGGLYNEQFF.

This clonotype appeared many times. J is TRBJ2-7 and V is TRBV7-9; D uncertain. The CDR3 is 13 amino acids. Per germline, CDR1 SEHNR and CDR2 FQNEAQ (reference sequence). V gave up 1 base and J gave up 5 bases, with 9 bases separating them. Here the CDR3 reads CASSLGTANEQYF. The CDR3, as DNA: TGTGCCAGCAGCTTAGGTACAGCCAACGAGCAGTACTTC.

This clonotype was detected only a few times. This sequence may be a read error, since a much larger clone differs from it by one base. V is TRBV11-2 and J is TRBJ1-1; D not certain. This CDR3 is built from 16 residues. V gave up 5 bases and J gave up 6 bases, with 22 bases separating them. Germline V gene sequence: CDR1 SGHAT, CDR2 FQNNGV. The CDR3 DNA is TGTGCCAGCAGCCCCGGGGTCAGACGGGAGGACTCTGAAGCTTTCTTT. Residues: CASSPGVRREDSEAFF.

Many counts were recorded for this clonotype. The J gene is TRBJ1-6, the V gene TRBV6-1, with TRBD1 matching over 7 bases. Germline CDR1 and CDR2: MNHNS and SASEGT. V lost 7 bases, J lost 5 bases, and 5 bases stayed unmatched. CDR3 length: 14 amino acids. The CDR3 region has the DNA TGTGCCAGCAAACAGGGGCTAGATAATTCACCCCTCCACTTT. Protein: CASKQGLDNSPLHF.

The V and J genes are TRBV12-3 or TRBV12-4 and TRBJ2-1; no clear D gene. The CDR3 length is 13 residues. V was clipped by 1 base and J by 6 bases, with 7 bases between them. CDR3 sequence: CASSLVGPNEQFF. The CDR3 coding sequence is TGTGCCAGCAGTTTAGTGGGCCCCAATGAGCAGTTCTTC.

This clonotype occurred many times. The genes are TRBV28 and TRBJ2-1; 7 bases map to TRBD1. The CDR3 runs to 14 residues. V was pared by 3 bases and J by 10 bases, with 9 bases of the junction left unmatched. From germline, CDR1 is MDHEN and CDR2 SYDVKM. The CDR3 DNA reads as TGTGCCAGCAGTTTTAGGGGGCCGAGGAACGAGCAGTTCTTC. Its translation: CASSFRGPRNEQFF.

Of note for this clonotype: Just one base apart from a much larger clone, this may be a read error. The CDR3 loop reads CASSTGPGQPYERYF. CDR3 in DNA: TGTGCCAGTAGTACCGGACCGGGACAACCCTACGAGCGGTACTTC. The chain employs TRBV19 and TRBJ2-7; D is perhaps TRBD1 (6 bases). The CDR3 extends over 15 amino acids. The germline V gene has CDR1 LNHDA and CDR2 SQIVND (reference sequence).

The CDR3 spells CASSLGQRGTEAFF. The CDR3 bases are TGTGCCAGCAGTTTAGGTCAGAGGGGCACTGAAGCTTTCTTT. The chain employs TRBV28 and TRBJ1-1; D perhaps matches TRBD1 (5 bases). V dropped 2 bases and J dropped 4 bases, with 11 bases sitting between them. The CDR3 is 14 residues long. Germline CDR1 reads MDHEN; CDR2 reads SYDVKM.

Remarks on this clonotype: This sequence may be a read error, since a much larger clone differs from it by one base. The chain recombines TRBV15 with TRBJ2-3; D unresolved. The CDR3 runs 17 residues. Germline CDR1 reads LNHNV; CDR2 reads YYDKDF (reference sequence). CDR3 region: CATNREEKNTSTDTQYF. In DNA, the CDR3 is TGTGCCACCAACAGAGAAGAGAAAAATACTAGCACAGATACGCAGTATTTT.

This clonotype was detected ten times or more. CDR3 coding DNA: TGTGCCAGCAGACCCCCAGGGGGCGGCAATCAGCCCCAGCATTTT. Amino acids: CASRPPGGGNQPQHF. The V call is TRBV6-2 or TRBV6-3, the J call TRBJ1-5; TRBD1 aligns across 8 bases. In germline, CDR1 is MNHEY, CDR2 SVGEGT. The CDR3 consists of 15 residues. V lost 6 bases to trimming and J lost 2 bases; unmatched junction nucleotides: 6.

This clonotype appeared many times. The chain employs TRBV24-1 and TRBJ2-5; D is perhaps TRBD2 (6 bases). Germline lookup yields CDR1 KGHDR and CDR2 SFDVKD. The CDR3 is 13 amino acids. Between the trimmed V and J ends, which lost 7 bases and 5 bases, there was a span of 13 bases. The CDR3 DNA follows: TGTGCCACCAGGGGACGGCGGGATGAGACCCAGTACTTC. It codes for CATRGRRDETQYF.

About this clonotype: One end of the junction fails to match germline, which may point to a read error. The chain employs TRBV6-2 or TRBV6-3 and TRBJ1-5, with D unclear. This CDR3 spans 12 amino acids. Germline-derived CDR1 and CDR2 are MNHEY and SVGEGT. The CDR3 DNA reads as TGTGCCAGCAGTTACTACAATCGGCCCCAGCATTTT. It encodes CASSYYNRPQHF.

This clonotype has ten or more counts. The chain uses TRBV6-2 or TRBV6-3 and TRBJ2-5; 13 bases line up with TRBD2. The CDR3 covers 20 residues. With V trimmed by 0 bases and J by 2 bases, 12 bases remained unmatched. Germline assignment: CDR1 MNHEY and CDR2 SVGEGT. DNA for the CDR3: TGTGCCAGCAGTTACTCTCAACTTCCGGGACTAGCGGGACTACAAGAGACCCAGTACTTC. This gives the protein CASSYSQLPGLAGLQETQYF.

This clonotype was counted many times. The chain recombines TRBV4-1 with TRBJ2-1; TRBD1 might be the D (5 bases). CDR1 is MGHRA, CDR2 YSYEKL, per germline. V was clipped by 4 bases and J by 2 bases, with 15 bases between them. This CDR3 spans 16 amino acids. The CDR3 sequence: CASSLTPGLTYNEQFF. The CDR3 DNA reads as TGCGCCAGCAGCCTGACACCAGGGTTGACCTACAATGAGCAGTTCTTC.

This chain uses TRBV27 with TRBJ2-3; D possibly matches TRBD1 or TRBD2 (7 bases each). Germline CDR1 MNHEY, CDR2 SMNVEV (reference sequence). V was clipped by 11 bases and J by 2 bases, with 14 bases between them. CDR3 length: 13 amino acids. The chain's CDR3 is CASGGAYTDTQYF. In DNA form, the CDR3 reads TGTGCCTCAGGGGGGGCCTACACAGATACGCAGTATTTT.

Worth noting for this clonotype: This could be a read error, since a much larger clone is one nucleotide away. The chain joins TRBV7-9 to TRBJ1-6; the D is unclear. The CDR3 extends over 14 amino acids. The germline gives CDR1 SEHNR, CDR2 FQNEAQ (reference sequence). The CDR3 nucleotides read TGTGCCAGCAGCCCCGCCGCCTATACTTCACCCCTCCACTTT. Residues: CASSPAAYTSPLHF. The entire variable domain, with the rest obtained from reference TRBV7-9 and TRBJ1-6, is as follows: DTGVSQNPRHKITKRGQNVTFRCDPISEHNRLYWYRQTLGQGPEFLTYFQNEAQLEKSRLLSDRFSAERPKGSFSTLEIQRTEQGDSAMYLCASSPAAYTSPLHFGNGTRLTVT.

This clonotype was counted many times. The chain employs TRBV29-1 and TRBJ2-7, with D possibly being TRBD2 (6 bases). The CDR3 contains 11 residues. In germline, CDR1 is SQVTM, CDR2 ANQGSEA. Trimming left V 3 bases short and J 6 bases short, with 9 bases between. CDR3 DNA sequence: TGCAGCGTTGAGACTAGGGGCGAGCAGTACTTC. Its translation is CSVETRGEQYF.

In this sample, this clonotype turned up many times. The V and J genes are TRBV13 and TRBJ1-5; possible D gene TRBD1, 5 bases. V was clipped by 4 bases and J by 0 bases, with 13 bases between them. The germline V gene has CDR1 PRHDT and CDR2 FYEKMQ (reference sequence). The CDR3 has 16 amino acids. Here the CDR3 reads CASSWGGTDSNQPQHF. The CDR3 region has the DNA TGTGCCAGCAGCTGGGGTGGGACGGATAGCAATCAGCCCCAGCATTTT.

This clonotype has ten or more counts. V and J are TRBV6-6 and TRBJ2-7; the match to TRBD2 covers 10 bases. The CDR3 contains 14 residues. Germline CDR1 MNHNY, CDR2 SVGAGI (reference sequence). V shed 6 bases and J 3 bases; nucleotides not matched to a gene: 5. The CDR3 DNA follows: TGTGCCAGCAGCACGGGACTAGCGATCTACGAGCAGTACTTC. Translation: CASSTGLAIYEQYF.

This clonotype appeared a few times. The V and J genes are TRBV4-3 and TRBJ2-1; D unresolved. The V end lost 1 base, the J end lost 2 bases, and 9 bases lay between the germline ends. CDR1 LGHNA and CDR2 YSLEER come from the germline V gene. The CDR3 has 15 residues. CDR3 sequence (DNA): TGCGCCAGCAGCCAAGGTGGCAGGACCTACAATGAGCAGTTCTTC. Its translation: CASSQGGRTYNEQFF.